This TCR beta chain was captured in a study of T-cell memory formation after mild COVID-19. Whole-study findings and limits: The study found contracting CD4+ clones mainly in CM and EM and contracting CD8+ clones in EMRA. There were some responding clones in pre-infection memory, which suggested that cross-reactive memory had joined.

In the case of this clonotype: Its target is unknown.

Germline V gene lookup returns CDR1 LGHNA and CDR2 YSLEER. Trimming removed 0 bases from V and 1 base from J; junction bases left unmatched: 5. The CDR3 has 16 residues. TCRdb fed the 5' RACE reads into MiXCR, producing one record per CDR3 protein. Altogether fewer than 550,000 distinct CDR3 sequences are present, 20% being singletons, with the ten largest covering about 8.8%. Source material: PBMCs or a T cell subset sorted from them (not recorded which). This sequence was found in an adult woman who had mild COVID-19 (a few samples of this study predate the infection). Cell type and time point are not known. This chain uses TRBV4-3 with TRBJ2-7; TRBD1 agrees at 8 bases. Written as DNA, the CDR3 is TGCGCCAGCAGCCAAGATCGCGGGACAGGTTCCTACGAGCAGTACTTC. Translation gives CASSQDRGTGSYEQYF.